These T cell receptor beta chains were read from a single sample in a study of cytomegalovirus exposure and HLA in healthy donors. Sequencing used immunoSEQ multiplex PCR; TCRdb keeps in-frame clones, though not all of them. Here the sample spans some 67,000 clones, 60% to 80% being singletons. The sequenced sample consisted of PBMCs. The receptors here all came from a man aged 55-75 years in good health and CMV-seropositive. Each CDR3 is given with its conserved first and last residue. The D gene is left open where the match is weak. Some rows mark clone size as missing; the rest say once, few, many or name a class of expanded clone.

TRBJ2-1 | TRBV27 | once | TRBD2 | TGTGCCAGCAGTTTGCTAGCGGGAGGGTATGAGCAGTTCTTC | CASSLLAGGYEQFF
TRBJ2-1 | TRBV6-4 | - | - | TGTGCCAGCAGTGACTCTGCCGGGACTGGCAGCAATGAGCAGTTCTTC | CASSDSAGTGSNEQFF
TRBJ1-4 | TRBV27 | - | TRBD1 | TGTGCCAGCAGTTTATTCTCCGGACAGGCTCATGAAAAACTGTTTTTT | CASSLFSGQAHEKLFF
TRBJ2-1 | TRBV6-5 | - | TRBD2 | TGTGCCAGCAGACACGGGAGGGACTCCTACAATGAGCAGTTCTTC | CASRHGRDSYNEQFF
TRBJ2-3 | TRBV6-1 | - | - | TGTGCCAGCAGTGAGAACAACGTCCAAGATACGCAGTATTTT | CASSENNVQDTQYF
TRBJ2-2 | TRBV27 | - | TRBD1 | TGTGCCAGCAGTCGGACAGGGGGCTTCACCGGGGAGCTGTTTTTT | CASSRTGGFTGELFF
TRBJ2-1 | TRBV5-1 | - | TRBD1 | TGCGCCAGCAGCCCGGGCGGACAGGGGAGGTACAATGAGCAGTTCTTC | CASSPGGQGRYNEQFF
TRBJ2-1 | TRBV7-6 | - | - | TGTGCCAGCAGCTTAGAACTCAGGAGGGAGCAGTTCTTC | CASSLELRREQFF
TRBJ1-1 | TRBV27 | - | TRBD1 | TGTGCCAGCAGTTTGTCAGGGGGCAATTGGAACACTGAAGCTTTCTTT | CASSLSGGNWNTEAFF
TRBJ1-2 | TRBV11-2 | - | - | TGTGCCAGCAGCACTGGAAGAGGGGGAGGGGGCTACACCTTC | CASSTGRGGGGYTF
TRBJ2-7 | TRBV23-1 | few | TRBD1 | TGCGCCAGCAGTCAATCGTTAGAAGGGGACAGGGGCTACGAGCAGTACTTC | CASSQSLEGDRGYEQYF
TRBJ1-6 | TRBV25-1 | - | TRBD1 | TGTGCCAGCAGTACAGGGGGCTATTCACCCCTCCACTTT | CASSTGGYSPLHF
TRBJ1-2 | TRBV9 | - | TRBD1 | TGTGCCAGCAGCCTTTTTTCAGGGGGAACGCCTAACTATGGCTACACCTTC | CASSLFSGGTPNYGYTF
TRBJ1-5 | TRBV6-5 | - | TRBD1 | TGTGCCAGCAGCCTCGGACAGGGGGCGAAGCAGCCCCAGCATTTT | CASSLGQGAKQPQHF
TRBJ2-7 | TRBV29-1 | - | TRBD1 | TGCAGCGTTGAAGATCTACGAGGGGGCGGTTACGAGCAGTACTTC | CSVEDLRGGGYEQYF
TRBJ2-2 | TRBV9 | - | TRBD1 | TGTGCCAGCAGCGACAAACGACAGGGCAGGTCGGGGGAGCTGTTTTTT | CASSDKRQGRSGELFF
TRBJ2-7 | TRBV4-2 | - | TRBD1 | TGTGCCAGCAGCCAAGATGAGGGGACAGGGTCGTACGAGCAGTACTTC | CASSQDEGTGSYEQYF
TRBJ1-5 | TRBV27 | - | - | TGTGCCAGCAGTTTCAAGGGGGGGGCAGTTAGCAATCAGCCCCAGCATTTT | CASSFKGGAVSNQPQHF
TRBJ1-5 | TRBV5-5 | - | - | TGTGCCAGCAGCTTGATCCCTGCGGAGCCCCAGCATTTT | CASSLIPAEPQHF
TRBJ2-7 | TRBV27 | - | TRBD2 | TGTGCCAGCAGGGGGACTAGCGGGAGTGTGTACGAGCAGTACTTC | CASRGTSGSVYEQYF
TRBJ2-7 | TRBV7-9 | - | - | TGTGCCAGCAGCCGCTACAAGGACTACGAGCAGTACTTC | CASSRYKDYEQYF
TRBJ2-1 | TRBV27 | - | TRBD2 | TGTGCCAGCAGTTCAAGACTAGCGGGGGGACAGACCAATGAGCAGTTCTTC | CASSSRLAGGQTNEQFF
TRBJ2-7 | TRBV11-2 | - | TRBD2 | TGTGCCAGCAGCCCTGGACTAGCGGACTACGAGCAGTACTTC | CASSPGLADYEQYF
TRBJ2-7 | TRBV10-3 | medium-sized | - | TGTGCCATCAGTGACTGGAGACAGCATTACGAGCAGTACTTC | CAISDWRQHYEQYF
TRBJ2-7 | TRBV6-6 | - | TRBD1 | TGTGCCAGCAGCAAATCGGGACAGGGTTCCTACGAGCAGTACTTC | CASSKSGQGSYEQYF
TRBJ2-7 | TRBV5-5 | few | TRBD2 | TGTGCCAGCAGCTCCAGGACGACTAGCGGGACCTCTGCGGGAGAGCAGTACTTC | CASSSRTTSGTSAGEQYF
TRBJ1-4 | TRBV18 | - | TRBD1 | TGTGCCAGCTCACCCCTAGGACCACGACAGGGGGAGAAAAAACTGTTTTTT | CASSPLGPRQGEKKLFF
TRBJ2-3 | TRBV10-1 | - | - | TGCGCCACCCAGCTACGGGGAAGCACAGATACGCAGTATTTT | CATQLRGSTDTQYF
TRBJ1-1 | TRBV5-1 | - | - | TGCGCCAGCAGCTTGGCGGAGGGAGGAGCTTTCTTT | CASSLAEGGAFF
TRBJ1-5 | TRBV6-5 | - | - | TGTGCCAGCAGTTACACTAAACAGCCCCAGCATTTT | CASSYTKQPQHF
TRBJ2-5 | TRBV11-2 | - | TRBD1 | TGTGCCAGCAGCGTGACAGGGGGCTTAGCGGAGACCCAGTACTTC | CASSVTGGLAETQYF
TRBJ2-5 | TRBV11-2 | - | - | TGTGCCAGCAGCCAAACAGTGGAGACCCAGTACTTC | CASSQTVETQYF
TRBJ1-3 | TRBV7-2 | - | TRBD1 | TGTGCCAGCAGCTTTAGGACAGGGGGAGGAAACACCATATATTTT | CASSFRTGGGNTIYF
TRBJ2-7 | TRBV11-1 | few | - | TGTGCCAGCACCTCTCAGGCTGCAGGGAATATAGTGAGCGAGCAGTACTTC | CASTSQAAGNIVSEQYF
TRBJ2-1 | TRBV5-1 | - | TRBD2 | TGCGCCAGCAGCCAAGCGGGGAGCTCCTACAATGAGCAGTTCTTC | CASSQAGSSYNEQFF
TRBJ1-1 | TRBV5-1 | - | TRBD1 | TGCGCCAGCAGCTTGTCAGGGGGCCACACTGAAGCTTTCTTT | CASSLSGGHTEAFF
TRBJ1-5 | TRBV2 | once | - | TGTGCCAGCAGCCGGGAGTCGGGCAATCAGCCCCAGCATTTT | CASSRESGNQPQHF
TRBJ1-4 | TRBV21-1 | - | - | TGTGCCAGCAGCAAGTCGGCTAGGCTAGAAAAACTGTTTTTT | CASSKSARLEKLFF
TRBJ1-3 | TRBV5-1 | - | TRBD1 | TGCGCCAGCAGCGCGGAGGGGGCATTCGGAAACACCATATATTTT | CASSAEGAFGNTIYF
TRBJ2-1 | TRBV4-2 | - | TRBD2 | TGTGCCAGCAGCCAAAACCCAAGCGGGAGCTCCTACAATGAGCAGTTCTTC | CASSQNPSGSSYNEQFF
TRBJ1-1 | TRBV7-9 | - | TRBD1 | TGTGCCAGCAGCTTTGGAGACAGGGGTAACACTGAAGCTTTCTTT | CASSFGDRGNTEAFF
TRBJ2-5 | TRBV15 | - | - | TGTGCCACCAGCAGAGTGTCCGGAGATCAAGAGACCCAGTACTTC | CATSRVSGDQETQYF
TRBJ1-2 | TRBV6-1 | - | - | TGTGCCAGCAGTCAGTCTCAATATGGCTACACCTTC | CASSQSQYGYTF
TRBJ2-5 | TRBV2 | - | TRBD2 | TGTGCCAGCAGGAAAGGACTAGCTGGGTACTTC | CASRKGLAGYF
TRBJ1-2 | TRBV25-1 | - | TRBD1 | TGTGCCAGCAGTGATCCCATGACAGGGGGAAATGGCTACACCTTC | CASSDPMTGGNGYTF
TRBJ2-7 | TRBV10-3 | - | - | TGTGCCATCAGTGAGTCGTCGTGGGCCAACGAGCAGTACTTC | CAISESSWANEQYF
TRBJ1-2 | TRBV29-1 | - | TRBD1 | TGCAGCGTTGAAGTGGAGGGGGCTTTGAACTATGGCTACACCTTC | CSVEVEGALNYGYTF
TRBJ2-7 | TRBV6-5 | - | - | TGTGCCAGCAGCCACCATGACACCTCCTACGAGCAGTACTTC | CASSHHDTSYEQYF
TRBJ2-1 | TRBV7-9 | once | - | TGTGCCAGCAGTTCGACTTCAGCTCGAAATGAGCAGTTCTTC | CASSSTSARNEQFF
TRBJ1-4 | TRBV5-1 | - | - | TGCGCCAGCAGCCCGGGACTGGAGGATGGAAAACTGTTTTTT | CASSPGLEDGKLFF
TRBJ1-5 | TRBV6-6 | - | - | TGTGCCAGCAGCTCATCAAGAGGACAGAACAATCAGCCCCAGCATTTT | CASSSSRGQNNQPQHF
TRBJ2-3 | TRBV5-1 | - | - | TGCGCCAGCAGCCCGCAAAGGGGGACTATCCCAGATACGCAGTATTTT | CASSPQRGTIPDTQYF
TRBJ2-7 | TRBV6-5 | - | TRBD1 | TGTGCCACCCAGGGGGACACTAGGACCTACGAGCAGTACTTC | CATQGDTRTYEQYF
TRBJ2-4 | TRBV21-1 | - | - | TGTGCCAGCAGCTCCCTTTTACTAGCCAAAAACATTCAGTACTTC | CASSSLLLAKNIQYF
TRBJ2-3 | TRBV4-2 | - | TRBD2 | TGTGCCAGCGCGAAAGAGATCGGGGGGTCCACCAGGTCCAATACGCAGTATTTT | CASAKEIGGSTRSNTQYF
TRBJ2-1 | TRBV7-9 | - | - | TGTTCCAGCAGCACCGATGGTCGGAATGAGCAGTTCTTC | CSSSTDGRNEQFF
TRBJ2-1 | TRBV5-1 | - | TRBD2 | TGCGCCAGCAGCTTCCTAGCGGGGGTGAGCGAGCAGTTCTTC | CASSFLAGVSEQFF
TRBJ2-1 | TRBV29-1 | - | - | TGCAGCGTTGACAGGGGAATTAAGTTCTTC | CSVDRGIKFF